A selection of T cell receptor beta chains follows, all from one sample in a study of beta chain features in type 1 diabetes. Assay: immunoSEQ multiplex PCR; the TCRdb copy retains only in-frame clones and omits some. The table shows roughly 350,000 clones, with approximately 11% occurring only once. Sequencing was performed on naive CD4+ T cells from blood. All receptors derive from a woman in her 30s in good health. Each CDR3 is given with its conserved first and last residue. Each record gives: J gene, D gene, V gene, clone size, CDR3 DNA, CDR3 protein. The D gene is left open where the match is weak. Some rows have no size entry. The others give once, few or many, or a class for an expanded clone.

J gene: TRBJ2-1
D gene: -
V gene: TRBV12-5
clone size: few
CDR3 DNA: TGTGCTAGTGGTTTGGTACTCACAGGGAACGGGAATGAGCAGTTCTTC
CDR3 protein: CASGLVLTGNGNEQFF

J gene: TRBJ1-2
D gene: -
V gene: TRBV30
clone size: -
CDR3 DNA: TGTGCCTGGAGTAAAGTTAAGGCGGTAATAAACTATGGCTACACCTTC
CDR3 protein: CAWSKVKAVINYGYTF

J gene: TRBJ2-7
D gene: TRBD1
V gene: TRBV5-6
clone size: -
CDR3 DNA: TGTGCCAGCAGCAGGGACAGGTCCTACGAGCAGTACTTC
CDR3 protein: CASSRDRSYEQYF

J gene: TRBJ2-5
D gene: -
V gene: TRBV5-1
clone size: few
CDR3 DNA: TGCGCCAGCAGCTTGAAGGCAGCGGAGACCCAGTACTTC
CDR3 protein: CASSLKAAETQYF

J gene: TRBJ1-5
D gene: -
V gene: TRBV2
clone size: -
CDR3 DNA: TGTGCCAGCAGGGCCGGGACTTGGGCTCAGCCCCAGCATTTT
CDR3 protein: CASRAGTWAQPQHF

J gene: TRBJ2-2
D gene: TRBD2
V gene: TRBV4-3
clone size: many
CDR3 DNA: TGCGCCAGCAGCCAAGGCGGGGGGAGAGACACCGGGGAGCTGTTTTTT
CDR3 protein: CASSQGGGRDTGELFF

J gene: TRBJ1-5
D gene: TRBD1
V gene: TRBV18
clone size: -
CDR3 DNA: TGTGCCAGCTCACCACTCCGGACAGGGGAGAATCAGCCCCAGCATTTT
CDR3 protein: CASSPLRTGENQPQHF

J gene: TRBJ2-7
D gene: -
V gene: TRBV6-5
clone size: -
CDR3 DNA: TGTGCCAGCAGTCGGGGGACGTTTGAGCAGTACTTC
CDR3 protein: CASSRGTFEQYF

J gene: TRBJ2-4
D gene: -
V gene: TRBV21-1
clone size: -
CDR3 DNA: TGTGCCAGCAGCAAAGCCACAGGGGAACCTGTAGCCAAAAACATTCAGTACTTC
CDR3 protein: CASSKATGEPVAKNIQYF

J gene: TRBJ1-2
D gene: -
V gene: TRBV28
clone size: few
CDR3 DNA: TGTGCCAGCAGTTTATTCGGGGGGATGAGCTACACCTTC
CDR3 protein: CASSLFGGMSYTF

J gene: TRBJ2-7
D gene: -
V gene: TRBV11-1
clone size: -
CDR3 DNA: TGTGCCAGCAGCCCGAGCCTGGACAGTCCCTCCTACGAGCAGTACTTC
CDR3 protein: CASSPSLDSPSYEQYF

J gene: TRBJ2-5
D gene: -
V gene: TRBV5-4
clone size: few
CDR3 DNA: TGTGCCAGCACCCGCGGGGGACAAGAACCCCAGTACTTC
CDR3 protein: CASTRGGQEPQYF

J gene: TRBJ2-3
D gene: -
V gene: TRBV6-6
clone size: -
CDR3 DNA: TGTGCCAGCAGTTACTCTGACACCACAACAGATACGCAGTATTTT
CDR3 protein: CASSYSDTTTDTQYF

J gene: TRBJ2-1
D gene: TRBD2
V gene: TRBV5-6
clone size: -
CDR3 DNA: TGTGCCAGCAGCTTGGTGGCTAGCGGCTACAATGAGCAGTTCTTC
CDR3 protein: CASSLVASGYNEQFF

J gene: TRBJ1-1
D gene: -
V gene: TRBV7-2
clone size: few
CDR3 DNA: TGTGCCAGCAGCTCGCTGGTGCGGAACACTGAAGCTTTCTTT
CDR3 protein: CASSSLVRNTEAFF

J gene: TRBJ2-5
D gene: TRBD2
V gene: TRBV7-2
clone size: -
CDR3 DNA: TGTGCCAGCAGCATTGTCGGGACTAGAATGACCCAAGAGACCCAGTACTTC
CDR3 protein: CASSIVGTRMTQETQYF

J gene: TRBJ2-7
D gene: TRBD2
V gene: TRBV4-1
clone size: -
CDR3 DNA: TGCGCCAGCAGCCGAGGGACTAGCGGGAGGAACGAGCAGTACTTC
CDR3 protein: CASSRGTSGRNEQYF

J gene: TRBJ2-1
D gene: TRBD2
V gene: TRBV11-3
clone size: few
CDR3 DNA: TGTGCCAGCAGCTTAGCGGGAGGGGTAAATGAGCAGTTCTTC
CDR3 protein: CASSLAGGVNEQFF

J gene: TRBJ2-3
D gene: -
V gene: TRBV2
clone size: -
CDR3 DNA: TGTGCCAGCAGCTCTCGCAGCAGCGCGGCAGATACGCAGTATTTT
CDR3 protein: CASSSRSSAADTQYF

J gene: TRBJ1-2
D gene: -
V gene: TRBV5-6
clone size: few
CDR3 DNA: TGTGCCAGCAGCGCCGAACAGGGATTCTATGGCTACACCTTC
CDR3 protein: CASSAEQGFYGYTF

J gene: TRBJ2-1
D gene: -
V gene: TRBV7-9
clone size: -
CDR3 DNA: TGTGCCAGCAGCTTAGGTCAGGGGAAGTACAATGAGCAGTTCTTC
CDR3 protein: CASSLGQGKYNEQFF

J gene: TRBJ2-7
D gene: TRBD1
V gene: TRBV27
clone size: few
CDR3 DNA: TGTGCCAGCAGTTTAATCTGGGACAGCTCCTACGAGCAGTACTTC
CDR3 protein: CASSLIWDSSYEQYF

J gene: TRBJ2-3
D gene: -
V gene: TRBV28
clone size: few
CDR3 DNA: TGTGCCAGCATCTTCAGGGATACAGATACGCAGTATTTT
CDR3 protein: CASIFRDTDTQYF

J gene: TRBJ1-1
D gene: -
V gene: TRBV20-1
clone size: few
CDR3 DNA: TGCAGTGCTCCAGGGGTCACTGAAGCTTTCTTT
CDR3 protein: CSAPGVTEAFF

J gene: TRBJ2-3
D gene: -
V gene: TRBV7-2
clone size: -
CDR3 DNA: TGTGCCAGCAGCATAAGGACAGCTAGCACAGATACGCAGTATTTT
CDR3 protein: CASSIRTASTDTQYF

J gene: TRBJ2-3
D gene: -
V gene: TRBV5-1
clone size: -
CDR3 DNA: TGCGCCAGCAAACAGGGAGTGACGCAGTATTTT
CDR3 protein: CASKQGVTQYF

J gene: TRBJ2-1
D gene: TRBD1
V gene: TRBV5-4
clone size: -
CDR3 DNA: TGTGCCAGCAGGCCGGGACAGGGCTCCTACAATGAGCAGTTCTTC
CDR3 protein: CASRPGQGSYNEQFF

J gene: TRBJ2-5
D gene: TRBD2
V gene: TRBV9
clone size: -
CDR3 DNA: TGTGCCAGCAGCGCCGAACCGGGACTAGCGGGCGAAGAGACCCAGTACTTC
CDR3 protein: CASSAEPGLAGEETQYF

J gene: TRBJ2-5
D gene: TRBD2
V gene: TRBV2
clone size: few
CDR3 DNA: TGTGCCAGCAGCCTGACTAGCGGGACTCAAGAGACCCAGTACTTC
CDR3 protein: CASSLTSGTQETQYF

J gene: TRBJ2-7
D gene: -
V gene: TRBV1
clone size: few
CDR3 DNA: TGCACCAGCAGCCAAGATACCCTAGCGACCTACGAGCAGTACTTC
CDR3 protein: CTSSQDTLATYEQYF

J gene: TRBJ2-1
D gene: TRBD2
V gene: TRBV10-3
clone size: -
CDR3 DNA: TGTGCCATGATACCGGGACTAGACTTACCTAACGCCTACAATGAGCAGTTCTTC
CDR3 protein: CAMIPGLDLPNAYNEQFF

J gene: TRBJ1-5
D gene: TRBD1
V gene: TRBV6-5
clone size: -
CDR3 DNA: TGTGCCAGCAGTGGGACAGGGGGCGATCAGCCCCAGCATTTT
CDR3 protein: CASSGTGGDQPQHF

J gene: TRBJ2-1
D gene: TRBD2
V gene: TRBV9
clone size: -
CDR3 DNA: TGTGCCAGCAGCGTACGTCCTAGCGGGCTCTACAATGAGCAGTTCTTC
CDR3 protein: CASSVRPSGLYNEQFF

J gene: TRBJ1-2
D gene: -
V gene: TRBV6-5
clone size: few
CDR3 DNA: TGTGCCAGCAGTTACTCGACAGGCTATGGCTACACCTTC
CDR3 protein: CASSYSTGYGYTF

J gene: TRBJ2-3
D gene: -
V gene: TRBV9
clone size: -
CDR3 DNA: TGTGCCAGCAGCACTCCCTTATCAGGGTTTGCTACGCAGTATTTT
CDR3 protein: CASSTPLSGFATQYF

J gene: TRBJ2-3
D gene: -
V gene: TRBV6-5
clone size: -
CDR3 DNA: TGTGCCAGCAGCCAACGAAGCGCAGATACGCAGTATTTT
CDR3 protein: CASSQRSADTQYF

J gene: TRBJ1-1
D gene: -
V gene: TRBV5-6
clone size: -
CDR3 DNA: TGTGCCAGCAGCTTGATCGGTCGGACAGTTGAAGCTTTCTTT
CDR3 protein: CASSLIGRTVEAFF

J gene: TRBJ2-3
D gene: TRBD2
V gene: TRBV4-2
clone size: few
CDR3 DNA: TGTGCCAGCAGCCGAAACGCCGGGAGGAGGACAGATACGCAGTATTTT
CDR3 protein: CASSRNAGRRTDTQYF

J gene: TRBJ2-3
D gene: TRBD2
V gene: TRBV19
clone size: -
CDR3 DNA: TGTGCCAGTAGTCCCGTTAGCGGGAGGCTTCCAGATACGCAGTATTTT
CDR3 protein: CASSPVSGRLPDTQYF

J gene: TRBJ2-3
D gene: -
V gene: TRBV5-1
clone size: -
CDR3 DNA: TGCGCCAGCAGCGAGGCCTTCCCAGATACGCAGTATTTT
CDR3 protein: CASSEAFPDTQYF

J gene: TRBJ2-5
D gene: TRBD2
V gene: TRBV7-2
clone size: -
CDR3 DNA: TGTGCCAGCAGCTTGGGGGTTGTTAGCGGGAGTTGGGAGACCCAGTACTTC
CDR3 protein: CASSLGVVSGSWETQYF

J gene: TRBJ2-7
D gene: TRBD2
V gene: TRBV28
clone size: -
CDR3 DNA: TGTGCCAGCAGTTTGGGAGGGGCGGGAGAACTCTACGAGCAGTACTTC
CDR3 protein: CASSLGGAGELYEQYF

J gene: TRBJ2-7
D gene: TRBD2
V gene: TRBV18
clone size: few
CDR3 DNA: TGTGCCAGCTCACCCGTTCTAGCGGGAGGGGTGAGCTCCTACGAGCAGTACTTC
CDR3 protein: CASSPVLAGGVSSYEQYF

J gene: TRBJ2-4
D gene: -
V gene: TRBV14
clone size: few
CDR3 DNA: TGTGCCAGCAGCCAAGTACCCGGGACTGGTAGCATTCAGTACTTC
CDR3 protein: CASSQVPGTGSIQYF

J gene: TRBJ2-3
D gene: TRBD2
V gene: TRBV5-1
clone size: -
CDR3 DNA: TGCGCCAGCAGCATCCGACTAGCGACTAGCACAGATACGCAGTATTTT
CDR3 protein: CASSIRLATSTDTQYF

J gene: TRBJ2-3
D gene: TRBD2
V gene: TRBV30
clone size: -
CDR3 DNA: TGTGCCTGGAGTTCCGCGGGAGCAGATACGCAGTATTTT
CDR3 protein: CAWSSAGADTQYF

J gene: TRBJ2-7
D gene: TRBD2
V gene: TRBV9
clone size: -
CDR3 DNA: TGTGCCAGCAGCACCGGACTAGCGGGAGGCCATAGCTCCTACGAGCAGTACTTC
CDR3 protein: CASSTGLAGGHSSYEQYF

J gene: TRBJ2-1
D gene: -
V gene: TRBV29-1
clone size: -
CDR3 DNA: TGCAGCGTTGAACGTGGGAGAGTTGAGCAGTTCTTC
CDR3 protein: CSVERGRVEQFF

J gene: TRBJ2-1
D gene: TRBD2
V gene: TRBV10-3
clone size: -
CDR3 DNA: TGTGCCATCAGTGGTTCCCCGGGACTAGCGGACTCCCCTGACCGGGATGAGCAGTTCTTC
CDR3 protein: CAISGSPGLADSPDRDEQFF

J gene: TRBJ1-2
D gene: -
V gene: TRBV9
clone size: -
CDR3 DNA: TGTGCCAGCAGCGTACTCCAGACAGTATCCACTGGCTACACCTTC
CDR3 protein: CASSVLQTVSTGYTF

J gene: TRBJ1-1
D gene: -
V gene: TRBV5-4
clone size: few
CDR3 DNA: TGTGCCAGCAGCTTTCAGGGGAACACTGAAGCTTTCTTT
CDR3 protein: CASSFQGNTEAFF

J gene: TRBJ2-2
D gene: -
V gene: TRBV7-3
clone size: -
CDR3 DNA: TGTGCCAGCAGCCCGAGCCCAGGACAATGGGCCGGGGAGCTGTTTTTT
CDR3 protein: CASSPSPGQWAGELFF

J gene: TRBJ2-7
D gene: TRBD2
V gene: TRBV28
clone size: -
CDR3 DNA: TGTGCCAGCAGTCCAAGACTAGCGGGAGTCCACGAGCAGTACTTC
CDR3 protein: CASSPRLAGVHEQYF

J gene: TRBJ2-7
D gene: -
V gene: TRBV6-5
clone size: -
CDR3 DNA: TGTGCCAGCAGGCTACTGTGGTCCAACGAGCAGTACTTC
CDR3 protein: CASRLLWSNEQYF

J gene: TRBJ2-7
D gene: TRBD1
V gene: TRBV4-2
clone size: -
CDR3 DNA: TGTGCCAGCAGCCAGACAGGGATGACCTACGAGCAGTACTTC
CDR3 protein: CASSQTGMTYEQYF

J gene: TRBJ2-7
D gene: TRBD2
V gene: TRBV5-1
clone size: -
CDR3 DNA: TGCGCCAGCAGCCCCATTAGCGGGGACTCCTACGAGCAGTACTTC
CDR3 protein: CASSPISGDSYEQYF